The 9 T cell receptor beta chains below were found in one sample sequenced in a study of cytomegalovirus exposure and HLA in healthy donors. PCR involved 60 Vbeta and 13 Jbeta primers. TCRdb keeps only in-frame clones here, not all; method: immunoSEQ multiplex PCR. This table holds 95,000 to 150,000 clones, around two thirds found once. Sequencing input: PBMCs. The receptors here all came from a woman aged 40 to 50 in good health and CMV-seropositive.

This clone was detected a few times. The genes are TRBV27 and TRBJ2-7, with TRBD1 matching 9 bases. V shed 6 bases and J 5 bases; nucleotides not matched to a gene: 11. The CDR3 has 15 amino acids. CDR1 is MNHEY and CDR2 is SMNVEV in the germline V gene (reference sequence). DNA for the CDR3: TGTGCCAGCAGCCGAACAGGGACAGGGCAACACGAGCAGTACTTC. Translated: CASSRTGTGQHEQYF.

The DNA for the CDR3 is TGTGCCAGCAGTTACGTGGCTAGCGCCTCCGAGGCCCAGTACTTC. Translated: CASSYVASASEAQYF. This chain joins TRBV6-5 and TRBJ2-5; weak D call: TRBD2 (6 bases). In germline, CDR1 is MNHEY, CDR2 SVGAGI. V lost 2 bases, J lost 9 bases, and 19 bases lay in between. CDR3 size: 15 residues.

V and J are TRBV27 and TRBJ1-1, with D unclear. CDR1 and CDR2 from the germline V gene are MNHEY and SMNVEV (reference sequence). Trimming shortened V by 3 bases and J by 2 bases, and 7 bases separated the two germline ends. The CDR3 loop spans 13 amino acids. The CDR3 nucleotides are TGTGCCAGCAGTTTGAGACTAAACACTGAAGCTTTCTTT. It is translated as CASSLRLNTEAFF.

The V gene is TRBV7-3, the J gene TRBJ2-1; a possible D gene is TRBD2 (5 bases). V shed 4 bases and J shed 2 bases, with 12 bases lying between them. Germline V lookup: CDR1 SGHTA, CDR2 FQGTGA. The CDR3 covers 15 residues. The CDR3: CASSSDLGAYNEQFF. CDR3 DNA: TGTGCCAGCAGCTCGGACTTAGGCGCCTACAATGAGCAGTTCTTC.

The chain combines TRBV28 with TRBJ2-3; TRBD2 matches 7 bases. The CDR3 consists of 18 residues. V was pared by 5 bases and J by 4 bases, with 18 bases of the junction left unmatched. Germline-derived CDR1 and CDR2 are MDHEN and SYDVKM. As DNA, the CDR3 is TGTGCCAGCAGTCCCGATCTGACTAGCTGGACCTTTGCAGATACGCAGTATTTT. It encodes CASSPDLTSWTFADTQYF.

The rearrangement joins TRBV2 to TRBJ1-1; perhaps TRBD1 as D (6 bases). Germline V gene data show CDR1 as SNHLY and CDR2 as FYNNEI. CDR3 length equals 13 residues. The germline V and J ends were trimmed by 7 bases and 7 bases, with 16 bases remaining between them. The CDR3 DNA sequence: TGTGCCAGCACGGGTGTAGGACAGTATGAAGCTTTCTTT. Amino acids: CASTGVGQYEAFF.

This rearrangement joins TRBV21-1 to TRBJ1-4. TRBV21-1 is reported as a pseudogene. The CDR3 spans 14 residues. CDR3 sequence (DNA): TGTGCCAGCCATCCGAGAGACTGGAGTGAAAAACTGTTTTTT. Residues: CASHPRDWSEKLFF.

J is TRBJ1-4 and V is TRBV4-1, with 9 positions matching TRBD1. Germline values: CDR1 MGHRA, CDR2 YSYEKL. V gave up 0 bases and J gave up 5 bases; unmatched junction bases: 4. The CDR3 has 16 residues. The CDR3 here is CASSQDGTGRNEKLFF. CDR3 coding DNA: TGCGCCAGCAGCCAAGATGGGACAGGGAGAAATGAAAAACTGTTTTTT.

This clone was counted a few times. The rearrangement uses TRBV2 and TRBJ2-7, with TRBD1 matching over 7 bases. This CDR3 is 14 amino acids long. Germline lookup yields CDR1 SNHLY and CDR2 FYNNEI. With V trimmed by 7 bases and J by 3 bases, 9 bases remained unmatched. The CDR3 loop is CASNPQGILYEQYF. The CDR3 nucleotides are TGTGCCAGCAACCCACAGGGGATTCTCTACGAGCAGTACTTC.